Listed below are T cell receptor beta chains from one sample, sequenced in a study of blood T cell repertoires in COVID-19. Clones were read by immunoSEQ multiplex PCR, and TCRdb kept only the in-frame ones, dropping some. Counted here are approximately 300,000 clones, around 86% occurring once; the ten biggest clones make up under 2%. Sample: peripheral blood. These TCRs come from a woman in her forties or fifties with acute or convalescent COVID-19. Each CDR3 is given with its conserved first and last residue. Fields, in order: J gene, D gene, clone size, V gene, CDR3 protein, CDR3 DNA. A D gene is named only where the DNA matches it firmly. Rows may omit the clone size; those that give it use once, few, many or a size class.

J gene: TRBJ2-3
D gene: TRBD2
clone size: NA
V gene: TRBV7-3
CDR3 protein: CASSPKLAGGPLDTQYF
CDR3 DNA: TGTGCCAGCAGCCCTAAACTAGCGGGAGGGCCGTTAGACACGCAGTATTTT

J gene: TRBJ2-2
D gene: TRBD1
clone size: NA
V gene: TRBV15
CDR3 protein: CATSPPGTANTGELFF
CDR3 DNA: TGTGCCACCAGCCCCCCCGGGACAGCTAACACCGGGGAGCTGTTTTTT

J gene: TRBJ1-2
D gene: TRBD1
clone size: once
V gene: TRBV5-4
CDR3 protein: CASTWTGDVYGYTF
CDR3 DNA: TGTGCCAGCACCTGGACAGGGGATGTCTATGGCTACACCTTC

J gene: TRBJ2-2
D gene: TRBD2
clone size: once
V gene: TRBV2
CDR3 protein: CASKLAGGPTGELFF
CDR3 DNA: TGTGCCAGCAAGTTAGCGGGAGGGCCCACCGGGGAGCTGTTTTTT

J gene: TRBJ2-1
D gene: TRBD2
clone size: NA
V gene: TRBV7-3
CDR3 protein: CASSPLAGGNNEQFF
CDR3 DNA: TGTGCCAGCAGCCCGCTAGCGGGAGGAAACAATGAGCAGTTCTTC

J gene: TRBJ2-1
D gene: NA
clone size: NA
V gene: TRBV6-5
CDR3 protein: CASSYSLSADNEQFF
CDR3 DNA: TGTGCCAGCAGTTACTCCCTTTCTGCGGACAATGAGCAGTTCTTC

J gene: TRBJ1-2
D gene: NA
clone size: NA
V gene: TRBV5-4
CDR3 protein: CASSLGGSRENYGYTF
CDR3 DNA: TGTGCCAGCAGCTTGGGGGGCAGCAGGGAAAACTATGGCTACACCTTC

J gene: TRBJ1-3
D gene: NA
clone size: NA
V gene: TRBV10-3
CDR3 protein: CAISGTAAGNTIYF
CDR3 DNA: TGTGCCATCAGTGGGACAGCGGCTGGAAACACCATATATTTT

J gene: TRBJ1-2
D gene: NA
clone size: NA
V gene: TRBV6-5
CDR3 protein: CATQREAYYGYTF
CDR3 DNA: TGTGCCACCCAGCGGGAGGCCTACTATGGCTACACCTTC

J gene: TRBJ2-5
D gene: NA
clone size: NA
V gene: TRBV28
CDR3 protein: CASREGIAETQYF
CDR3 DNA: TGTGCCAGCAGGGAGGGGATTGCAGAGACCCAGTACTTC

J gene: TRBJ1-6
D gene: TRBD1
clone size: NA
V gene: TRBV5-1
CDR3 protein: CASSYSGTENSPLHF
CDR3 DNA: TGCGCCAGCAGCTACTCCGGGACAGAGAATTCACCCCTCCACTTT

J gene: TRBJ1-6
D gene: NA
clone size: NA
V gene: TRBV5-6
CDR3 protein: CASSLERDSPLHF
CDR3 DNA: TGTGCCAGCAGCTTGGAGCGGGATTCACCCCTCCACTTT

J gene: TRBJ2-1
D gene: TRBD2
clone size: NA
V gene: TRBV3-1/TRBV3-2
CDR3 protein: CASSQGWAGENEQFF
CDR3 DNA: TGTGCCAGCAGCCAAGGTTGGGCGGGGGAAAATGAGCAGTTCTTC

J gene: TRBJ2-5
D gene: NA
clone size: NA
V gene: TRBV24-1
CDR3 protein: CATSDLQSGVETQYF
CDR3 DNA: TGTGCCACCAGTGATTTGCAATCGGGAGTAGAGACCCAGTACTTC

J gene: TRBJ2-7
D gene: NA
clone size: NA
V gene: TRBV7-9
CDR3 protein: CASSLLSGVYEQYF
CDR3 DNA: TGTGCCAGCAGCTTACTCTCGGGGGTCTACGAGCAGTACTTC

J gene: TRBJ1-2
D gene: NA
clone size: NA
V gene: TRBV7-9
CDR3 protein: CASSLSGAPIYGYTF
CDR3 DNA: TGTGCCAGCAGCTTATCAGGGGCGCCCATCTATGGCTACACCTTC

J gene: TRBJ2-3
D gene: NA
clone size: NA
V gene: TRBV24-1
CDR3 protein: CATSEPPHSKTSTDTQYF
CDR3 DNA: TGTGCCACCAGTGAACCCCCCCATTCGAAAACTAGCACAGATACGCAGTATTTT

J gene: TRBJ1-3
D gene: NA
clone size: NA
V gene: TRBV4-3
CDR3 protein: CASSQEYGSGNTIYF
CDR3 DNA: TGCGCCAGCAGCCAAGAGTACGGTAGTGGAAACACCATATATTTT

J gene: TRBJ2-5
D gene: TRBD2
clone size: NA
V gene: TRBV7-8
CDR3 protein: CASSLASGRLYETQYF
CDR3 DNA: TGTGCCAGCAGCTTAGCTAGCGGGAGACTCTACGAGACCCAGTACTTC

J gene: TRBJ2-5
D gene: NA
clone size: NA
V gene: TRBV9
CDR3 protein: CASSPRDQETQYF
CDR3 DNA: TGTGCCAGCAGCCCCCGGGACCAAGAGACCCAGTACTTC

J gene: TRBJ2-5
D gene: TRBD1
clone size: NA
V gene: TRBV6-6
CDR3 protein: CASSYPWTGAETQYF
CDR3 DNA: TGTGCCAGCAGTTACCCTTGGACAGGGGCGGAGACCCAGTACTTC

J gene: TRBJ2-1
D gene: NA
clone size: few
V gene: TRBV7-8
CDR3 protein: CASSLVARVGEQFF
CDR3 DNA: TGTGCCAGCAGCTTAGTGGCCAGGGTGGGTGAGCAGTTCTTC

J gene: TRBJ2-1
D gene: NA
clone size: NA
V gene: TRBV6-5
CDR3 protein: CASTMWPERFF
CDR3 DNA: TGTGCCAGCACCATGTGGCCGGAGCGATTCTTC

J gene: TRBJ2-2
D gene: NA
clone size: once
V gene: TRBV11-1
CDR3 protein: CASSRLPGELFF
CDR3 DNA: TGTGCCAGCAGCCGTCTTCCCGGGGAGCTGTTTTTT

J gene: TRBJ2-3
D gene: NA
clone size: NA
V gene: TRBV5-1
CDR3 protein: CASSLEWAGETDTQYF
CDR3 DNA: TGCGCCAGCAGCTTGGAATGGGCAGGGGAAACAGATACGCAGTATTTT

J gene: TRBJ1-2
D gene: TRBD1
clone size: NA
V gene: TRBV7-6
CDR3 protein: CASSLARGGTGSDYGYTF
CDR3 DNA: TGTGCCAGCAGCTTAGCGCGGGGTGGGACAGGGTCTGACTATGGCTACACCTTC

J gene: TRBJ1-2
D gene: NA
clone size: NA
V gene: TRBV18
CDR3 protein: CASSPRAENYGYTF
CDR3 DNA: TGTGCCAGCTCACCACGTGCAGAAAACTATGGCTACACCTTC

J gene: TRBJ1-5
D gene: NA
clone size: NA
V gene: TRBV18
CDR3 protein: CASSLGTGEPQHF
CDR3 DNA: TGTGCCAGCTCACTGGGAACAGGTGAGCCCCAGCATTTT

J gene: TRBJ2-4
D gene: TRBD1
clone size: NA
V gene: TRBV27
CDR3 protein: CASSLTGGYQPLAKNIQYF
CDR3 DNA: TGTGCCAGCAGTTTGACAGGGGGCTACCAACCTCTAGCCAAAAACATTCAGTACTTC

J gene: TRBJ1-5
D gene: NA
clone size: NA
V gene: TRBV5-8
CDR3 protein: CASSLGEGWYSNQPQHF
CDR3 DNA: TGTGCCAGCAGCTTGGGGGAGGGATGGTATAGCAATCAGCCCCAGCATTTT

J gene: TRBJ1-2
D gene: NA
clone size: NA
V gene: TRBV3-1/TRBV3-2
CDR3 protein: CASSPLGQRFGGYTF
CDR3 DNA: TGTGCCAGCAGCCCTCTCGGACAGCGATTCGGCGGCTACACCTTC

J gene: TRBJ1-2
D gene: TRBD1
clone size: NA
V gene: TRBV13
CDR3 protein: CASSGTGGAYGYTF
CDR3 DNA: TGTGCCAGCAGCGGGACAGGGGGCGCCTATGGCTACACCTTC

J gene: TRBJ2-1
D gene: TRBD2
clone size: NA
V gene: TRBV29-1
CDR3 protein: CSVDQTSGRVFSSYNEQFF
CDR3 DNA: TGCAGCGTTGATCAAACTAGCGGGAGGGTATTTAGCTCCTACAATGAGCAGTTCTTC

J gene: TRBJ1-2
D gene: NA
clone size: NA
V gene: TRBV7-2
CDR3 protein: CASTDDSAVIYGYTF
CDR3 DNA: TGTGCCAGCACCGACGACAGCGCAGTAATCTATGGCTACACCTTC

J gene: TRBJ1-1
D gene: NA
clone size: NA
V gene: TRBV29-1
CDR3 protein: CSVLPDMNTEAFF
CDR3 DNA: TGCAGCGTCCTTCCGGACATGAACACTGAAGCTTTCTTT

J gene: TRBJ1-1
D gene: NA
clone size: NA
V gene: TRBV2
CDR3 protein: CASSIGQTWGTEAFF
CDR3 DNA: TGTGCCAGCAGCATCGGACAGACCTGGGGCACTGAAGCTTTCTTT

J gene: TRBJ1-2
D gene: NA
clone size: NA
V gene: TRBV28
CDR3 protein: CASSDTGGNGYTF
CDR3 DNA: TGTGCCAGCAGCGATACTGGCGGAAACGGCTACACCTTC

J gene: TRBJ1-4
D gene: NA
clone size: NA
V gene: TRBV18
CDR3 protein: CASSPGGRREKLFF
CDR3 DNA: TGTGCCAGCTCACCGGGAGGGCGCCGGGAAAAACTGTTTTTT

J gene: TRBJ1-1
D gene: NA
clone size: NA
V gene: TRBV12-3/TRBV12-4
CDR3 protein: CASSWSRFEAFF
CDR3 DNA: TGTGCCAGCAGTTGGAGTCGATTTGAAGCTTTCTTT

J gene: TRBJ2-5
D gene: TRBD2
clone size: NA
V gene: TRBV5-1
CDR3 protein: CASSLGGREEETQYF
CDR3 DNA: TGCGCCAGCAGCTTGGGAGGGCGGGAGGAGGAGACCCAGTACTTC